This note documents a single TCR beta chain sequence. Generated by immunoSEQ multiplex PCR, the TCRdb table keeps only in-frame clones and is missing some. The sample has 110,000 to 150,000 clones, roughly nine tenths seen once; the top ten hold less than 8.5%. There are 11 residues in the CDR3. Germline-derived CDR1 and CDR2 are SEHNR and FQNEAQ (reference sequence). V was cut by 5 bases and J by 7 bases, with 9 bases left in between. This entry comes from a study of control samples from healthy donors and cancer patients. The rearrangement uses TRBV7-9 and TRBJ2-7, with a weak D call TRBD1 (6 bases). Sequencing input: blood. This receptor was taken from a man between 18 and 29 years old in good health. As DNA, the CDR3 is TGTGCCAGCAGCCGGACAGCGGAGCAGTACTTC. Amino acid sequence: CASSRTAEQYF.